These T cell receptor beta chains were read from a single sample in a study of blood T cell repertoires in COVID-19. The protocol was immunoSEQ multiplex PCR, while the TCRdb copy is restricted to in-frame clones and leaves out a portion. The table has some 45,000 clones, around nine tenths seen once. The specimen was peripheral blood. The source of these receptors is a human donor in a cohort sampled during active COVID-19. CDR3s include the opening cysteine and the closing phenylalanine or tryptophan. The order of the fields is V gene, D gene, J gene, clone size, CDR3 DNA, CDR3 protein. The D gene is left open where the match is weak. Size is omitted from some rows. Given values are once, few, many or a class for expanded clones.

V: TRBV5-1
D: TRBD2
J: TRBJ2-1
size: NA
DNA: TGCGCCAGCAGCCTACTAGCGGGGGAGGATGAGCAGTTCTTC
CDR3: CASSLLAGEDEQFF

V: TRBV5-1
D: NA
J: TRBJ1-2
size: NA
DNA: TGCGCCAGCAGCTTGGCAGGCTATGGCTACACCTTC
CDR3: CASSLAGYGYTF

V: TRBV7-8
D: NA
J: TRBJ1-4
size: NA
DNA: TGTGCCAGCACCACTTCAGGAGAAAAACTGTTTTTT
CDR3: CASTTSGEKLFF

V: TRBV18
D: TRBD1
J: TRBJ1-4
size: NA
DNA: TGTGCCAGCTCACCATCGGGGACAGCAACTAATGAAAAACTGTTTTTT
CDR3: CASSPSGTATNEKLFF

V: TRBV3-1/TRBV3-2
D: TRBD2
J: TRBJ2-3
size: NA
DNA: TGTGCCAGCAGCCAAATAGCGGGGGGCGGCACAGATACGCAGTATTTT
CDR3: CASSQIAGGGTDTQYF

V: TRBV7-9
D: TRBD2
J: TRBJ2-3
size: NA
DNA: TGTGCCAGCAGCCCCAAAGGGATGCGGGGGGGCCGCACAGATACGCAGTATTTT
CDR3: CASSPKGMRGGRTDTQYF

V: TRBV6-1
D: TRBD2
J: TRBJ2-7
size: NA
DNA: TGTGCCAGCAGGGAAGGGGCGGGGGTACTCCCCTACGAGCAGTACTTC
CDR3: CASREGAGVLPYEQYF

V: TRBV30
D: NA
J: TRBJ1-1
size: NA
DNA: TGTGCCTGGAGCAAACTGGAAGCTTTCTTT
CDR3: CAWSKLEAFF

V: TRBV6-5
D: TRBD2
J: TRBJ2-3
size: NA
DNA: TGTGCCAGCAGTCAGACTAGCATAGCGCAGTATTTT
CDR3: CASSQTSIAQYF

V: TRBV28
D: NA
J: TRBJ2-7
size: NA
DNA: TGTGCCAGCAGGCGGGCCGCTCGGTGGGAGCAGTACTTC
CDR3: CASRRAARWEQYF

V: TRBV6-2/TRBV6-3
D: NA
J: TRBJ2-2
size: NA
DNA: TGTGCCAGCAGTTACTCTACAGGGCCCGGGGAGCTGTTTTTT
CDR3: CASSYSTGPGELFF

V: TRBV6-6
D: TRBD1
J: TRBJ1-3
size: NA
DNA: TGTGCCAGCAGTTATGGGACAGGAGCCTCTGGAAACACCATATATTTT
CDR3: CASSYGTGASGNTIYF

V: TRBV7-2
D: NA
J: TRBJ1-4
size: NA
DNA: TGTGCCAGCAGCTTGGAACAGATTAATGAAAAACTGTTTTTT
CDR3: CASSLEQINEKLFF

V: TRBV5-6
D: TRBD2
J: TRBJ2-4
size: NA
DNA: TGTGCCAGCAGCTCGGACCTAGCGGGGAAAAACATTCAGTACTTC
CDR3: CASSSDLAGKNIQYF

V: TRBV29-1
D: NA
J: TRBJ2-1
size: NA
DNA: TGCAGCGCCCCGAGGGCCTTCTCCTACAATGAGCAGTTCTTC
CDR3: CSAPRAFSYNEQFF

V: TRBV29-1
D: TRBD2
J: TRBJ2-5
size: NA
DNA: TGCAGCGTCACTCGACTAGCGGAGTACCAAGAGACCCAGTACTTC
CDR3: CSVTRLAEYQETQYF

V: TRBV5-1
D: TRBD1
J: TRBJ2-7
size: NA
DNA: TGCGCCAGCAGCTTGGTAGGGGGCGATGAGTACGAGCAGTACTTC
CDR3: CASSLVGGDEYEQYF

V: TRBV25-1
D: TRBD2
J: TRBJ2-3
size: NA
DNA: TGTGCCAGCAGTGACAGCGGGGGGATCACAGATACGCAGTATTTT
CDR3: CASSDSGGITDTQYF

V: TRBV19
D: TRBD1
J: TRBJ1-1
size: NA
DNA: TGTGCCAGTAGTGCGGGGACAGGGATTGGCACTGAAGCTTTCTTT
CDR3: CASSAGTGIGTEAFF

V: TRBV7-9
D: NA
J: TRBJ1-1
size: NA
DNA: TGTGCCAGCAGCTTACCCCCTTTTTCGAACACTGAAGCTTTCTTT
CDR3: CASSLPPFSNTEAFF

V: TRBV3-1/TRBV3-2
D: NA
J: TRBJ1-5
size: NA
DNA: TGTGCCAGCAGCCAAGATTCAGGGCAGCCCCAGCATTTT
CDR3: CASSQDSGQPQHF

V: TRBV4-1
D: NA
J: TRBJ2-7
size: NA
DNA: TGCGCCAGCAGCCGTCAGGAGGGGTACGAGCAGTACTTC
CDR3: CASSRQEGYEQYF

V: TRBV19
D: TRBD1
J: TRBJ1-1
size: NA
DNA: TGTGCCAGTAAATTACAGGGGCTGAACACTGAAGCTTTCTTT
CDR3: CASKLQGLNTEAFF

V: TRBV24-1
D: TRBD2
J: TRBJ2-2
size: NA
DNA: TGTGCCACCAGTGATTATAGCGGGAGCGGCACCGGGGAGCTGTTTTTT
CDR3: CATSDYSGSGTGELFF

V: TRBV14
D: TRBD1
J: TRBJ2-2
size: NA
DNA: TGTGCCAGCAGCCAGTGGACAGGGGCCGGGGAGCTGTTTTTT
CDR3: CASSQWTGAGELFF

V: TRBV4-1
D: NA
J: TRBJ2-7
size: NA
DNA: TGCGCCAGCAGCCAAGATTCAGAGGCAGGGTTTTTGTACGAGCAGTACTTC
CDR3: CASSQDSEAGFLYEQYF

V: TRBV30
D: TRBD2
J: TRBJ2-3
size: NA
DNA: TGTGCCTGGCTTCTAGCGGGGGGTTTAGATACGCAGTATTTT
CDR3: CAWLLAGGLDTQYF

V: TRBV9
D: TRBD1
J: TRBJ1-2
size: NA
DNA: TGTGCCAGCAGCGCTAGGGGGCAGGTGGTCCTGAGTGGCTACACCTTC
CDR3: CASSARGQVVLSGYTF

V: TRBV6-2/TRBV6-3
D: TRBD2
J: TRBJ2-1
size: NA
DNA: TGTGCCAGCAGCCCAACTAGCGGGGGGGCCGAGCAGTTCTTC
CDR3: CASSPTSGGAEQFF

V: TRBV30
D: TRBD2
J: TRBJ2-1
size: NA
DNA: TGTGCCTCTAGCGGGGGAGGAAACAATGAGCAGTTCTTC
CDR3: CASSGGGNNEQFF

V: TRBV19
D: TRBD1
J: TRBJ1-2
size: NA
DNA: TGTGCCAGTGAGGGACAGGGGAACTATGGCTACACCTTC
CDR3: CASEGQGNYGYTF

V: TRBV27
D: NA
J: TRBJ1-4
size: once
DNA: TGTGCCAGCAGTCACAGATATGAAAAACTGTTTTTT
CDR3: CASSHRYEKLFF

V: TRBV18
D: NA
J: TRBJ1-2
size: NA
DNA: TGTGCCAGCTCACCAGAGTCTAACTATGGCTACACCTTC
CDR3: CASSPESNYGYTF

V: TRBV3-1/TRBV3-2
D: NA
J: TRBJ1-6
size: NA
DNA: TGTGCCAGCAGCCAAGATATTCCAGTTGTTTATTCACCCCTCCACTTT
CDR3: CASSQDIPVVYSPLHF

V: TRBV5-4
D: NA
J: TRBJ2-7
size: NA
DNA: TGTGCCAGCAGCTTGGGGGGAGGGGGTGGGAGCTCCTACGAGCAGTACTTC
CDR3: CASSLGGGGGSSYEQYF

V: TRBV4-2
D: TRBD2
J: TRBJ2-3
size: few
DNA: TGTGCCACCGGGGGGTCTAGCGAAGCAGATACGCAGTATTTT
CDR3: CATGGSSEADTQYF

V: TRBV18
D: NA
J: TRBJ1-2
size: NA
DNA: TGTGCCAGCTCACCTCGGACGGGAAACTATGGCTACACCTTC
CDR3: CASSPRTGNYGYTF

V: TRBV5-4
D: TRBD1
J: TRBJ1-2
size: NA
DNA: TGTGCCAGCAGCTGGGACAGGGGAAACTATGGCTACACCTTC
CDR3: CASSWDRGNYGYTF

V: TRBV9
D: NA
J: TRBJ1-6
size: NA
DNA: TGTGCCAGCAGCGCGATTGACAGCCCTTCACCCCTCCACTTT
CDR3: CASSAIDSPSPLHF

V: TRBV9
D: NA
J: TRBJ1-2
size: NA
DNA: TGTGCCAGCAGCGTAGATACAGACTATGGCTACACCTTC
CDR3: CASSVDTDYGYTF

V: TRBV6-5
D: TRBD1
J: TRBJ1-2
size: NA
DNA: TGTGCCAGCAGATCGACAGGGGAAGACTATGGCTACACCTTC
CDR3: CASRSTGEDYGYTF